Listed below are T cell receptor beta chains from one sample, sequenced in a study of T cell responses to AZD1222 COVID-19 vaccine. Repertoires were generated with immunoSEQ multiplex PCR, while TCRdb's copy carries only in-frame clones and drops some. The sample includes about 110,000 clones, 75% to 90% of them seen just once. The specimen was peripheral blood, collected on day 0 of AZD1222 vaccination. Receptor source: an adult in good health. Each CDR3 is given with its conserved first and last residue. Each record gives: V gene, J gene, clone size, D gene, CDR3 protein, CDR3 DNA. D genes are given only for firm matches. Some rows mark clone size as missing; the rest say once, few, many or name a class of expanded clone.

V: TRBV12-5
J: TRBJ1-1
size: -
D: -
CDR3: CASGLKPGQKAFF
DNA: TGTGCTAGTGGTTTGAAACCGGGACAAAAAGCTTTCTTT

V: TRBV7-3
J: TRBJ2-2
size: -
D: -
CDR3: CASSLDYTGELFF
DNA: TGTGCCAGCAGCTTAGACTACACCGGGGAGCTGTTTTTT

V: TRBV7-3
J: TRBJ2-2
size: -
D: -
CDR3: CASSLDGVRTGELFF
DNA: TGTGCCAGCAGCTTAGACGGGGTCCGGACCGGGGAGCTGTTTTTT

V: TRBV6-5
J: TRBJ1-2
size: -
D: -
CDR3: CASKWGADYGYTF
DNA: TGTGCCAGCAAGTGGGGCGCGGACTATGGCTACACCTTC

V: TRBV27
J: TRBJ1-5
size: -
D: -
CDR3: CASSSGRNQPQHF
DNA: TGTGCCAGCTCCTCAGGCCGGAATCAGCCCCAGCATTTT

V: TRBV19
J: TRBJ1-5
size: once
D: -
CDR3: CASSIRTGDQPQHF
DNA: TGTGCCAGTAGTATTAGGACCGGAGATCAGCCCCAGCATTTT

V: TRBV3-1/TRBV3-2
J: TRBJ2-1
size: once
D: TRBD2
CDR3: CASSQDPRGGTEQFF
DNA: TGTGCCAGCAGCCAAGATCCCCGGGGGGGCACTGAGCAGTTCTTC

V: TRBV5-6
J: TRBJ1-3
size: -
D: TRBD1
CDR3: CASSLVRGPGNTIYF
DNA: TGTGCCAGCAGCTTAGTCAGGGGGCCTGGAAACACCATATATTTT

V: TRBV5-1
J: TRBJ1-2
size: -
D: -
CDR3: CASSLAEGQSGYTF
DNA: TGCGCCAGCAGCTTGGCCGAGGGGCAAAGTGGCTACACCTTC

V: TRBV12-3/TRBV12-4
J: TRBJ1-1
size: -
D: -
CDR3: CASSGQVNTEAFF
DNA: TGTGCCAGCAGCGGACAAGTGAACACTGAAGCTTTCTTT

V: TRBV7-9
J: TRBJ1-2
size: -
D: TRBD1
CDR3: CASSSTGGDRGLIGGYTF
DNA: TGTGCCAGCAGCTCTACGGGAGGGGACAGGGGGCTTATTGGTGGCTACACCTTC

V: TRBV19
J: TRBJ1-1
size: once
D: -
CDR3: CASSIDLRDRRTEAFF
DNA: TGTGCCAGTAGTATAGATCTAAGGGACCGGCGGACTGAAGCTTTCTTT

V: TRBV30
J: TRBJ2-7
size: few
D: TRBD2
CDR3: CAWTRGAGGPYEQYF
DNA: TGTGCCTGGACGCGGGGAGCGGGGGGTCCCTACGAGCAGTACTTC

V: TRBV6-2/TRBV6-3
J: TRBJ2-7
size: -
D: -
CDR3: CASSSGAEQYF
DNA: TGTGCCAGCAGTTCGGGAGCCGAGCAGTACTTC